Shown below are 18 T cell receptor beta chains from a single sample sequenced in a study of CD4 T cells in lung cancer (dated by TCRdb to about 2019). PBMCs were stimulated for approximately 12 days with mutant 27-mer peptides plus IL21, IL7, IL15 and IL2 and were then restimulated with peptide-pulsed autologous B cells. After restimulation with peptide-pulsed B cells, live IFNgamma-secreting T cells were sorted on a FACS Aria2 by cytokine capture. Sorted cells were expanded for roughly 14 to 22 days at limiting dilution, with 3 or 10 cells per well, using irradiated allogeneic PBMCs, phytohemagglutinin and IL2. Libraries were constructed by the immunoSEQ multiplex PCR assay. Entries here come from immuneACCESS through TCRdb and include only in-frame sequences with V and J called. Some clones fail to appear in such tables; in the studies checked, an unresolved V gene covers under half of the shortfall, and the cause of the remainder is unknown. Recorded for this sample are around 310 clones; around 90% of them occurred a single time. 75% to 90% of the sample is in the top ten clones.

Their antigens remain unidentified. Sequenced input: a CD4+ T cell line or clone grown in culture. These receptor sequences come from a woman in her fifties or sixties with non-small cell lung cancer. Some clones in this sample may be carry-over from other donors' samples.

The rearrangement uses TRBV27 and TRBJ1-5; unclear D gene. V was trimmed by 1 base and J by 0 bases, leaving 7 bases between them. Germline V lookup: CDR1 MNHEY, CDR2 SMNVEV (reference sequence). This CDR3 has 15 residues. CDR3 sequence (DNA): TGTGCCAGCAGTTTATGGGGAGATAGCAATCAGCCCCAGCATTTT. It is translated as CASSLWGDSNQPQHF.

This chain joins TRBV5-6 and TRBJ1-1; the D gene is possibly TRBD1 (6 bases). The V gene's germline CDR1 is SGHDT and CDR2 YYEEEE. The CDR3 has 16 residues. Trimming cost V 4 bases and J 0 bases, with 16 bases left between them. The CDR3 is CASSQWGAGLNTEAFF. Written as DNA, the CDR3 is TGTGCCAGCAGCCAATGGGGGGCAGGTCTGAACACTGAAGCTTTCTTT.

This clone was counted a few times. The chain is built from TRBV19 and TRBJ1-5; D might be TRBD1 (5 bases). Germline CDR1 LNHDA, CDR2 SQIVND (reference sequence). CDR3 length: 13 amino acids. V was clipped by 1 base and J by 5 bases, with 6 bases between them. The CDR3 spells CASSIGGYQPQHF. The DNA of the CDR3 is TGTGCCAGTAGTATAGGGGGGTATCAGCCCCAGCATTTT.

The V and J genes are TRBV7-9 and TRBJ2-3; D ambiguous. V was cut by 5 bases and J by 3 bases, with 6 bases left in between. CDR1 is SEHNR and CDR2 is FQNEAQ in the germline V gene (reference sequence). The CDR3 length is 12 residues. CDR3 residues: CASSPETDTQYF. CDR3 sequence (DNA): TGTGCCAGCAGCCCCGAAACAGATACGCAGTATTTT.

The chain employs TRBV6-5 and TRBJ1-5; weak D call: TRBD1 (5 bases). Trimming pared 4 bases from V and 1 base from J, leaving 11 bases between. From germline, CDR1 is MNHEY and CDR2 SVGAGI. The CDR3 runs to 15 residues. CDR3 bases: TGTGCCAGCAGTTGGGGGTGGGGGAGCAATCAGCCCCAGCATTTT. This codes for CASSWGWGSNQPQHF.

CDR3 coding DNA: TGTGCCAGCAGCTTATCCCGCATGAACACTGAAGCTTTCTTT. Translating gives CASSLSRMNTEAFF. The chain recombines TRBV7-3 with TRBJ1-1, with D unresolved. Germline V CDR1 and CDR2: SGHTA, FQGTGA. The V end lost 2 bases, the J end lost 0 bases, and 7 bases lay between the germline ends. The CDR3 loop spans 14 amino acids.

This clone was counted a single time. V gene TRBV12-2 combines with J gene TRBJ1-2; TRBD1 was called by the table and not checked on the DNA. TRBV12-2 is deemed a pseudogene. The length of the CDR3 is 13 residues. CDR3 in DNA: TGTGCAATGACAGGGAAAGGCTTGTGTGGCTACACCTTC. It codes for CAMTGKGLCGYTF.

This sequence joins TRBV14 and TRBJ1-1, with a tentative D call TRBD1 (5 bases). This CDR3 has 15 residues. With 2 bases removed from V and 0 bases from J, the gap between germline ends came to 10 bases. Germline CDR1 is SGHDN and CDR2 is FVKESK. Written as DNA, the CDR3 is TGTGCCAGCAGCCAACAAGGGGCCCTGAACACTGAAGCTTTCTTT. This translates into CASSQQGALNTEAFF.

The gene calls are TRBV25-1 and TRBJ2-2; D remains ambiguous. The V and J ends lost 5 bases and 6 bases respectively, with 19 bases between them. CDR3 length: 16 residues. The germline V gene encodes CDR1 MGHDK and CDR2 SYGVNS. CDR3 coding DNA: TGTGCCAGCAGTTTACCTCCCCCCAGCTACCCCGGGGAGCTGTTTTTT. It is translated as CASSLPPPSYPGELFF.

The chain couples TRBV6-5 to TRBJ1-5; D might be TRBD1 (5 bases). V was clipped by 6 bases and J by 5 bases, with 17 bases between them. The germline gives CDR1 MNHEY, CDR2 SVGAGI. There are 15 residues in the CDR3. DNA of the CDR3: TGTGCCAGCAGCAGCTTCCCGGGACGGGATCAGCCCCAGCATTTT. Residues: CASSSFPGRDQPQHF.

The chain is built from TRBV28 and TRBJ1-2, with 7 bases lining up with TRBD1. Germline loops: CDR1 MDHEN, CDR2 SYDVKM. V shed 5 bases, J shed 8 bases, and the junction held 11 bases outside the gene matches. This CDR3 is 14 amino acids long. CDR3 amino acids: CASSAHRDSLGYTF. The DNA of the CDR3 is TGTGCCAGCAGTGCCCATCGGGACAGTTTAGGCTACACCTTC.

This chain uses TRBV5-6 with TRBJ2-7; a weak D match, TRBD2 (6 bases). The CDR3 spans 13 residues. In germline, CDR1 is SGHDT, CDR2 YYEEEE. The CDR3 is CASGRTDSYEQYF. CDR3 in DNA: TGTGCTAGCGGCCGGACGGACTCCTACGAGCAGTACTTC.

The CDR3 region is CASSHHPGTAYEQYF. In DNA form, the CDR3 reads TGTGCCAGCAGTCATCACCCTGGGACCGCCTACGAGCAGTACTTC. The genes are TRBV2 and TRBJ2-7; D possibly uses TRBD1 or TRBD2 (5 bases each). CDR3 length equals 15 residues. Trimming took 5 bases from V and 2 from J, leaving 16 bases between them. Per germline, CDR1 SNHLY and CDR2 FYNNEI.

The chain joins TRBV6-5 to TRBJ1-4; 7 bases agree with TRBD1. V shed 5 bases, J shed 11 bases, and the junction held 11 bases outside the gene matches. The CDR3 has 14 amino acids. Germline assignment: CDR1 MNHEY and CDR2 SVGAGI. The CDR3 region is CASSRQGISGKLFF. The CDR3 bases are TGTGCCAGCAGTCGACAGGGAATAAGTGGGAAACTGTTTTTT.

CDR3 residues: CASSFTSGDYEQYF. CDR3 nucleotide sequence: TGTGCCAGCAGCTTTACTAGCGGGGACTATGAGCAGTACTTC. This chain joins TRBV7-2 and TRBJ2-7; 10 bases are a match to TRBD2. Germline CDR1 reads SGHTA; CDR2 reads FQGNSA. Unmatched junction bases numbered 6, after V lost 3 bases and J lost 7 bases. This CDR3 comprises 14 residues.

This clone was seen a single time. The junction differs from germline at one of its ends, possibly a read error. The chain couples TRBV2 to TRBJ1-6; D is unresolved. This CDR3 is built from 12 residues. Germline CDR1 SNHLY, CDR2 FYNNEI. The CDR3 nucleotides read TGTGCCGGCAGAGATTATAATTCACCCCTCCACTTT. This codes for CAGRDYNSPLHF. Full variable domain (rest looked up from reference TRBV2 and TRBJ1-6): EPEVTQTPSHQVTQMGQEVILRCVPISNHLYFYWYRQILGQKVEFLVSFYNNEISEKSEIFDDQFSVERPDGSNFTLKIRSTKLEDSAMYFCAGRDYNSPLHFGNGTRLTVT.

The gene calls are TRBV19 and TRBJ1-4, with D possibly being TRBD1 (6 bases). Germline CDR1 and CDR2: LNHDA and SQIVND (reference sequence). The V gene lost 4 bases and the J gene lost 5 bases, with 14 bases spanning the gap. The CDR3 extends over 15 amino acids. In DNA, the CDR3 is TGTGCCAGTAGTACCACAGGCCAGGGGAATGAAAAACTGTTTTTT. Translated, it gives CASSTTGQGNEKLFF. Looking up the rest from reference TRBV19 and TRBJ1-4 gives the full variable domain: DGGITQSPKYLFRKEGQNVTLSCEQNLNHDAMYWYRQDPGQGLRLIYYSQIVNDFQKGDIAEGYSVSREKKESFPLTVTSAQKNPTAFYLCASSTTGQGNEKLFFGSGTQLSVL.

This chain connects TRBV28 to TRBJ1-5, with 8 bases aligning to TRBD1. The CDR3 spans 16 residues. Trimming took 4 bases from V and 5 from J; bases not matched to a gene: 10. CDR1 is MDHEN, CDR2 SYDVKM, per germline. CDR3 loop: CASSSTPGQGYQPQHF. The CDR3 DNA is TGTGCCAGCAGTTCCACCCCTGGACAGGGCTATCAGCCCCAGCATTTT.